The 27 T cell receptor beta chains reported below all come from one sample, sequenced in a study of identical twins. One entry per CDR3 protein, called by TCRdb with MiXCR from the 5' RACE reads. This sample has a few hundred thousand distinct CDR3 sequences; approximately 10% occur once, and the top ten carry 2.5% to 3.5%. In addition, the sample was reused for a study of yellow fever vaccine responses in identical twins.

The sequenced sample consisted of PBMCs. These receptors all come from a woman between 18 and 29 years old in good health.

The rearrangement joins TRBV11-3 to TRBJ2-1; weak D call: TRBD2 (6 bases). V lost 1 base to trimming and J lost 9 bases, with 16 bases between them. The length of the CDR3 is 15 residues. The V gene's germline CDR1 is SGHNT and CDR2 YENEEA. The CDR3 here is CASSLGSGSSGEQFF. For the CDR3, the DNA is TGTGCCAGCAGCTTAGGTTCCGGGAGTTCGGGTGAGCAGTTCTTC.

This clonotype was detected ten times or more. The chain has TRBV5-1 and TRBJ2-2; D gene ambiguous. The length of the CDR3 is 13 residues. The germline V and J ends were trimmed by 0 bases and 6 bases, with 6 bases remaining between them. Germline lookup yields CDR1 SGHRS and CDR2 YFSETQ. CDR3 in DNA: TGCGCCAGCAGCTTGGAGGTAGCCGGGGAGCTGTTTTTT. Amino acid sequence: CASSLEVAGELFF.

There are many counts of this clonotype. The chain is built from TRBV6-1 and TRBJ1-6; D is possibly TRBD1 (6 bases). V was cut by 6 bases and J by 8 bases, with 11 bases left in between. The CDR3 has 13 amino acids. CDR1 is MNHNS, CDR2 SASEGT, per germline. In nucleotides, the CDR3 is TGTGCCAGCAGCTCTAGACAGGATTCACCCCTCCACTTT. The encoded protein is CASSSRQDSPLHF.

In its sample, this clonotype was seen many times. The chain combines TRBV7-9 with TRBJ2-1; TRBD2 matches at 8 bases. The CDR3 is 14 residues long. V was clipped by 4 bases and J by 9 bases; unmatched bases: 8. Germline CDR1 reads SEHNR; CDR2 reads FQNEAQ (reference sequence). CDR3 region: CASSYTQAGAEQFF. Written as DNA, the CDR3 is TGTGCCAGCAGCTACACACAAGCGGGAGCTGAGCAGTTCTTC.

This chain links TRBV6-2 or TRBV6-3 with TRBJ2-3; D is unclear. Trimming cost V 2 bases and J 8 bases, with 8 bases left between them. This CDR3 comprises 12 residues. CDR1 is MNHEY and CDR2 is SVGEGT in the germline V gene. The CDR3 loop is CASSYSRTTQYF. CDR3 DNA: TGTGCCAGCAGTTACAGCAGGACTACGCAGTATTTT.

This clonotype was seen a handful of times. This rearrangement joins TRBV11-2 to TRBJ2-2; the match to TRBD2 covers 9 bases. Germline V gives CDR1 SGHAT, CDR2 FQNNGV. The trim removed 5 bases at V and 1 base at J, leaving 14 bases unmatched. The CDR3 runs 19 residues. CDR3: CASSTRYRLTSGNTGELFF. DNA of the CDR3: TGTGCCAGCAGCACCCGATACCGATTGACTAGCGGGAACACCGGGGAGCTGTTTTTT.

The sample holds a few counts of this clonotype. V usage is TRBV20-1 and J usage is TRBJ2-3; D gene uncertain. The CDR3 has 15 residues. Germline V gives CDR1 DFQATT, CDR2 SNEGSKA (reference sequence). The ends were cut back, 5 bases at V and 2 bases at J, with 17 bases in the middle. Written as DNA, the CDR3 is TGCAGTGCTTCCTTTTTCGGGCCCCTCACAGATACGCAGTATTTT. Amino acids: CSASFFGPLTDTQYF.

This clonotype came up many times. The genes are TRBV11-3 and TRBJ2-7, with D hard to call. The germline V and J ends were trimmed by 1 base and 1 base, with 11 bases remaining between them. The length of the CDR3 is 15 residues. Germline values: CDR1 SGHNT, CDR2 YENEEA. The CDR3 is CASSLAGGRSYEQYF. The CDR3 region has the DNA TGTGCCAGCAGCTTAGCGGGCGGACGTTCCTACGAGCAGTACTTC.

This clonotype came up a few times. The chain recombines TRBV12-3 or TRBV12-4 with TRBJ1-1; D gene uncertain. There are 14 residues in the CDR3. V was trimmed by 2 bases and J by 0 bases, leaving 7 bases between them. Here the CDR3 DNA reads TGTGCCAGCAGTTTAAAGTCACTGAACACTGAAGCTTTCTTT. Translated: CASSLKSLNTEAFF.

CDR3 sequence (DNA): TGTGCCAGCAGTTACTCGACCCTTTCTGAGCAGTACTTC. It specifies CASSYSTLSEQYF. The chain carries TRBV6-2 or TRBV6-3 and TRBJ2-7; D is ambiguous. Germline loops: CDR1 MNHEY, CDR2 SVGEGT. This CDR3 is 13 amino acids long. The germline V and J ends were trimmed by 0 bases and 7 bases, with 10 bases remaining between them.

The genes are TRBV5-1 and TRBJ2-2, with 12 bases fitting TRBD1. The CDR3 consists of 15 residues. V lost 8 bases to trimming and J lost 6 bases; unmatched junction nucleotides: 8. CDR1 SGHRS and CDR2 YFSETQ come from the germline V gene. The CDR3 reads CASGTGGAYPGELFF. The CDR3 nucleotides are TGCGCCAGTGGGACAGGGGGCGCTTACCCCGGGGAGCTGTTTTTT.

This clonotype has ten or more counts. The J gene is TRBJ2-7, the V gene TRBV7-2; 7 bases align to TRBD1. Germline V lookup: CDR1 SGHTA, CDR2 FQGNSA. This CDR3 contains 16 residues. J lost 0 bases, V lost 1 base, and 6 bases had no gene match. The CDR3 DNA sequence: TGTGCCAGCAGCTTAGTGGTGGGACAGAGCTCCTACGAGCAGTACTTC. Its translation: CASSLVVGQSSYEQYF.

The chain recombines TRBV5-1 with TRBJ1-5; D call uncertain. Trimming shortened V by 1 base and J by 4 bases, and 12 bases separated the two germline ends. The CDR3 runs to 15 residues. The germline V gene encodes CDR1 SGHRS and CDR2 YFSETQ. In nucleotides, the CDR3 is TGCGCCAGCAGCTTGTCTGGGGAAAGAAATCAGCCCCAGCATTTT. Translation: CASSLSGERNQPQHF.

CDR3 nucleotide sequence: TGTGCCAGCAGTGTGCTACAGGGCTACGAGCAGTACTTC. It encodes CASSVLQGYEQYF. The genes are TRBV27 and TRBJ2-7, with D maybe TRBD1 (6 bases). The CDR3 extends over 13 amino acids. The germline CDR1 and CDR2 sequences are MNHEY and SMNVEV (reference sequence). Trimming took 5 bases from V and 3 from J, leaving 11 bases between them.

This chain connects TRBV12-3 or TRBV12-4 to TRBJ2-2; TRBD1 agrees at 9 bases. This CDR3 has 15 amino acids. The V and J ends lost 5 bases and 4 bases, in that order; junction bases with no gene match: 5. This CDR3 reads CASSPQGATTGELFF. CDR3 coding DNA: TGTGCCAGCAGTCCACAGGGGGCGACCACCGGGGAGCTGTTTTTT.

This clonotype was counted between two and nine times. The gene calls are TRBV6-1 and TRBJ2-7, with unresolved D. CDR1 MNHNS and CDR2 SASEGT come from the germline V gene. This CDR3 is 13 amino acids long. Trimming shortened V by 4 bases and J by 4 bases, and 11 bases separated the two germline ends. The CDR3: CASSGGRLYEQYF. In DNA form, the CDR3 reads TGTGCCAGCAGTGGAGGACGGCTGTACGAGCAGTACTTC.

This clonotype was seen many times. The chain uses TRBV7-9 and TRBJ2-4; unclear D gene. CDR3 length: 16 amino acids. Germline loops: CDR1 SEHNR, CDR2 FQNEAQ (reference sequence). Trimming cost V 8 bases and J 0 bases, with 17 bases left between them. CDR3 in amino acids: CASASGRSLAKNIQYF. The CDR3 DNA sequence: TGTGCCAGCGCTAGTGGGCGGAGCCTAGCCAAAAACATTCAGTACTTC.

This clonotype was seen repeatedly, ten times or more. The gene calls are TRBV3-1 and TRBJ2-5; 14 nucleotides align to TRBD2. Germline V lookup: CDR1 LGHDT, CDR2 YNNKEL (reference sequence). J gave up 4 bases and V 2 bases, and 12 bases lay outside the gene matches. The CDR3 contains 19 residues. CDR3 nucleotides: TGTGCCAGCAGCCAATACGTGAGGGGACTAGCGGGAGATGGAGAGACCCAGTACTTC. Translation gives CASSQYVRGLAGDGETQYF.

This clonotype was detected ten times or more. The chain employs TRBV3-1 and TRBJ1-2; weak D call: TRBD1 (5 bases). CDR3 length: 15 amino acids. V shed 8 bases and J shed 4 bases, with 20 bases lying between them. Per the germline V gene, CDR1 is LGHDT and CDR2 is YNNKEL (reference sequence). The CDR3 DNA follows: TGTGCCAGCTCGTCCCGCCATCAGGGCGGCTATGGCTACACCTTC. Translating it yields CASSSRHQGGYGYTF.

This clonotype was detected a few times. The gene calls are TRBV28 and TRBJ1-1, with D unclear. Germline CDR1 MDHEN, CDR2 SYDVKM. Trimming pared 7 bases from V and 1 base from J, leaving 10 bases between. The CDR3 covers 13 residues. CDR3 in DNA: TGTGCCAGCATTCTAGGACGGAACACTGAAGCTTTCTTT. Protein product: CASILGRNTEAFF.

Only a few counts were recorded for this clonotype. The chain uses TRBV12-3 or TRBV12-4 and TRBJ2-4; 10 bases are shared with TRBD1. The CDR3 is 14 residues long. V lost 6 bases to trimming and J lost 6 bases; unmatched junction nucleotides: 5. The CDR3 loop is CASRGWDRGNIQYF. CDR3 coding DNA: TGTGCCAGCAGGGGTTGGGACAGGGGAAACATTCAGTACTTC.

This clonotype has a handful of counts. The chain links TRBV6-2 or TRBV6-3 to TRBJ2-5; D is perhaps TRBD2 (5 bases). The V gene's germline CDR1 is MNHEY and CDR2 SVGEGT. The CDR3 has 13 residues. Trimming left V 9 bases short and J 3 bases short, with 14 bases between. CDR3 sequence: CASLEGWKETQYF. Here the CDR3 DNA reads TGTGCCAGTCTTGAGGGTTGGAAAGAGACCCAGTACTTC.

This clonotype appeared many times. The DNA of the CDR3 is TGTGCCAGCAGTTACGACCGTATTCAAGGGGATTGGGAGACCCAGTACTTC. Translated: CASSYDRIQGDWETQYF. This chain links TRBV28 with TRBJ2-5; tentative D call: TRBD1 (5 bases). Germline CDR1 MDHEN, CDR2 SYDVKM. The CDR3 loop spans 17 amino acids. V was clipped by 4 bases and J by 5 bases, with 23 bases between them.

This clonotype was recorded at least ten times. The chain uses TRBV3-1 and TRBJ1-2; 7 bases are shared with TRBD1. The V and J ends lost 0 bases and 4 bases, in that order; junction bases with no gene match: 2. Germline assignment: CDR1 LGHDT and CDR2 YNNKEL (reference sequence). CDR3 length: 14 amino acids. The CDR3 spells CASSQEQGFYGYTF. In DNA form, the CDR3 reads TGTGCCAGCAGCCAAGAACAGGGGTTCTATGGCTACACCTTC.

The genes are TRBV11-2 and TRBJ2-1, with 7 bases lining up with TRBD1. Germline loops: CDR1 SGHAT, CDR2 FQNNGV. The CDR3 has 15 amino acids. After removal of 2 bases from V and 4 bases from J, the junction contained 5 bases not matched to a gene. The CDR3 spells CASSLTGAVYNEQFF. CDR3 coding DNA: TGTGCCAGCAGCTTAACAGGGGCGGTTTACAATGAGCAGTTCTTC. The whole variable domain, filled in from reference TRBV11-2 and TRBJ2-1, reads EAGVAQSPRYKIIEKRQSVAFWCNPISGHATLYWYQQILGQGPKLLIQFQNNGVVDDSQLPKDRFSAERLKGVDSTLKIQPAKLEDSAVYLCASSLTGAVYNEQFFGPGTRLTVL.

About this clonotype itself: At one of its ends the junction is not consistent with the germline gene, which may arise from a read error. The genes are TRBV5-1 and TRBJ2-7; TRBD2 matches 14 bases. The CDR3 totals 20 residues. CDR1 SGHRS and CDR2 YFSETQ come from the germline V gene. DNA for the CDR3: TGCGCCAGCAGTTTGGACGGCCCGGGACTAGCGGGGGCCGGCTCCTACGAGCAGTACTTC. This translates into CASSLDGPGLAGAGSYEQYF.

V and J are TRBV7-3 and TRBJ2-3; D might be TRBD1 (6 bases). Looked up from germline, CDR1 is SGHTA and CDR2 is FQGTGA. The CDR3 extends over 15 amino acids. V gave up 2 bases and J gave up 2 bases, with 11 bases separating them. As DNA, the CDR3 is TGTGCCAGCAGCTTATATACAGGGAACACAGATACGCAGTATTTT. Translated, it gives CASSLYTGNTDTQYF.